These T cell receptor beta chains were read from a single sample in a study of blood T cell repertoires in COVID-19. Here immunoSEQ multiplex PCR was the method, and the copy in TCRdb shows in-frame clones only, minus some. The sample holds about 41,000 clones, 87% seen once. Sequenced input: peripheral blood. Receptors originate from a man between 60 and 75 years old with acute or convalescent COVID-19. CDR3s include the opening cysteine and the closing phenylalanine or tryptophan. The D gene is left open where the match is weak. Not all rows give a size; the values are once, few, many and, for expanded clones, a class.

.	TRBJ1-2	.	TRBV29-1	CSVETREDYGYTF	TGCAGCGTGGAGACCCGGGAGGACTATGGCTACACCTTC
.	TRBJ1-2	TRBD1	TRBV6-1	CASSNGQGAYGYTF	TGTGCCAGCAGTAACGGACAGGGGGCTTATGGCTACACCTTC
few	TRBJ2-7	TRBD1	TRBV2	CASSLGQGSYEQYF	TGTGCCAGCAGCCTCGGACAGGGATCCTACGAGCAGTACTTC
.	TRBJ1-1	.	TRBV20-1	CSARYFGEAFF	TGCAGTGCTAGATATTTCGGTGAAGCTTTCTTT
.	TRBJ1-1	TRBD1	TRBV3-1/TRBV3-2	CASSQEQGDRTEAFF	TGTGCCAGCAGCCAAGAACAAGGGGACAGGACTGAAGCTTTCTTT
.	TRBJ1-1	TRBD1	TRBV12-3/TRBV12-4	CASSLDRGTEAFF	TGTGCCAGCAGTTTGGACAGGGGGACTGAAGCTTTCTTT
.	TRBJ2-7	.	TRBV19	CASSLGYEQYF	TGTGCCAGTAGCCTCGGGTACGAGCAGTACTTC
.	TRBJ2-1	.	TRBV14	CASSQDLGTHNEQFF	TGTGCCAGCAGCCAAGATCTAGGGACTCACAATGAGCAGTTCTTC
.	TRBJ1-1	.	TRBV18	CASSPPAGRGNTEAFF	TGTGCCAGCTCACCACCGGCAGGAAGGGGAAACACTGAAGCTTTCTTT
.	TRBJ2-1	.	TRBV7-6	CASSLGGGDRNEQFF	TGTGCCAGCAGCTTAGGTGGGGGCGATAGAAATGAGCAGTTCTTC
few	TRBJ2-7	TRBD1	TRBV2	CASRRSGGIQGTYEQYF	TGTGCCAGCCGACGATCAGGGGGAATACAGGGGACCTACGAGCAGTACTTC
.	TRBJ1-5	TRBD1	TRBV6-4	CASSDRPTGDYSNQPQHF	TGTGCCAGCAGTGACCGGCCTACAGGGGATTATAGCAATCAGCCCCAGCATTTT
.	TRBJ2-3	TRBD2	TRBV9	CARLSPSVAGAISTDTQYF	TGTGCCAGACTCAGCCCATCGGTAGCGGGGGCGATTAGCACAGATACGCAGTATTTT
.	TRBJ2-3	.	TRBV6-2/TRBV6-3	CASSKMTADTQYF	TGTGCCAGCAGTAAAATGACAGCAGATACGCAGTATTTT
.	TRBJ1-5	TRBD1	TRBV7-6	CASSFSRDRVDQPQHF	TGTGCCAGCAGCTTCTCCCGGGACAGGGTCGATCAGCCCCAGCATTTT
.	TRBJ2-3	.	TRBV3-1/TRBV3-2	CASSQGTLTDTQYF	TGTGCCAGCAGCCAGGGCACCCTCACAGATACGCAGTATTTT
.	TRBJ2-2	.	TRBV7-2	CASSFRGGNTGELFF	TGTGCCAGCAGCTTTAGGGGGGGGAACACCGGGGAGCTGTTTTTT
once	TRBJ1-4	.	TRBV19	CASSIDWASGEKLFF	TGTGCCAGTAGTATAGATTGGGCCAGTGGGGAAAAACTGTTTTTT
.	TRBJ2-3	.	TRBV5-4	CASSLGSADTQYF	TGTGCCAGCAGCTTGGGTTCAGCAGATACGCAGTATTTT
.	TRBJ1-5	.	TRBV29-1	CSVRVPNQPQHF	TGCAGCGTTCGAGTACCCAATCAGCCCCAGCATTTT
.	TRBJ2-1	TRBD2	TRBV11-2	CASSSRVLAGGRDNEQFF	TGTGCCAGCAGCTCTAGGGTCCTAGCGGGGGGGCGTGACAATGAGCAGTTCTTC
.	TRBJ2-1	TRBD1	TRBV11-2	CASSLGGTGINEQFF	TGTGCCAGCAGCTTAGGTGGGACAGGGATCAATGAGCAGTTCTTC
.	TRBJ2-7	TRBD2	TRBV7-2	CASSLEIASGHEQYF	TGTGCCAGCAGCTTAGAGATTGCTAGCGGACACGAGCAGTACTTC
.	TRBJ1-1	.	TRBV30	CAWSVLTPRGGTEAFF	TGTGCCTGGAGTGTATTAACCCCCAGGGGTGGCACTGAAGCTTTCTTT
few	TRBJ2-2	.	TRBV30	CAWSALYTGELFF	TGTGCCTGGAGTGCCTTATACACCGGGGAGCTGTTTTTT
.	TRBJ2-1	.	TRBV5-4	CASSLGSESLYNEQFF	TGTGCCAGCAGCTTGGGTAGTGAATCCCTATACAATGAGCAGTTCTTC
once	TRBJ1-1	TRBD1	TRBV6-2/TRBV6-3	CASSYSAQGENEAFF	TGTGCCAGCAGTTACTCGGCACAGGGGGAGAATGAAGCTTTCTTT
.	TRBJ1-1	.	TRBV24-1	CATSARANTEAFF	TGTGCCACCAGTGCCAGGGCGAACACTGAAGCTTTCTTT
.	TRBJ2-1	.	TRBV9	CASSVEGDSYNEQFF	TGTGCCAGCAGCGTAGAGGGGGACTCCTACAATGAGCAGTTCTTC
.	TRBJ2-3	.	TRBV6-5	CASSPGLPTDTQYF	TGTGCCAGCAGTCCAGGACTACCTACAGATACGCAGTATTTT
.	TRBJ1-5	.	TRBV6-2/TRBV6-3	CASSPTGTGTRAYQARQPQHF	TGTGCCAGCAGTCCCACAGGGACGGGGACCAGAGCCTACCAAGCTAGGCAGCCCCAGCATTTT
.	TRBJ1-1	.	TRBV30	CAWSVLGRGDTEAFF	TGTGCCTGGAGTGTACTAGGGAGGGGGGACACTGAAGCTTTCTTT
.	TRBJ1-2	TRBD1	TRBV9	CASSVSPFPGAGQGRNYGYTF	TGTGCCAGCAGCGTATCCCCTTTCCCGGGGGCGGGACAGGGGCGAAACTATGGCTACACCTTC
.	TRBJ2-1	TRBD1	TRBV5-1	CASSTGQGNYNEQFF	TGCGCCAGCAGCACGGGACAGGGTAACTACAATGAGCAGTTCTTC
.	TRBJ1-5	TRBD1	TRBV7-2	CASSLEALYRGTQHF	TGTGCCAGCAGCTTAGAGGCCCTGTACAGGGGGACCCAGCATTTT
.	TRBJ2-7	.	TRBV6-2/TRBV6-3	CASSYSTPRGGGYEQYF	TGTGCCAGCAGTTACTCAACCCCCAGGGGCGGGGGTTACGAGCAGTACTTC